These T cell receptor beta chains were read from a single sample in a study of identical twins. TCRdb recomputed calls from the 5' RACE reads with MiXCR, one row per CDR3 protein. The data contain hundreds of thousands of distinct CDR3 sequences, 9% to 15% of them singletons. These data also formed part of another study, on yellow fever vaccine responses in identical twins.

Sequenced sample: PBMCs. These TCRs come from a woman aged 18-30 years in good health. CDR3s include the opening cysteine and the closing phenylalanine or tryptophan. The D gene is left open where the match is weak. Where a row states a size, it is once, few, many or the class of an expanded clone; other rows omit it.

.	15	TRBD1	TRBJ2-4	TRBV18	CASSPPTGGINIQYF	TGTGCCAGCTCACCACCGACAGGGGGCATAAACATTCAGTACTTC
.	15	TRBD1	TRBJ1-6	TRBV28	CASSSPGQGGSPLHF	TGTGCCAGCAGTTCACCGGGACAGGGAGGATCACCCCTCCACTTT
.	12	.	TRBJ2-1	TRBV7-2	CASSLEGLEAFF	TGTGCCAGCAGCTTAGAAGGTTTAGAAGCGTTCTTC
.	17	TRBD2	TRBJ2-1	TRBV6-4	CASSPGGVQGGYNEQFF	TGTGCCAGCAGTCCGGGGGGGGTCCAAGGGGGCTACAATGAGCAGTTCTTC
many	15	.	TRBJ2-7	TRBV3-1	CASSQGHSPTYEQYF	TGTGCCAGCAGCCAGGGACATTCTCCAACCTACGAGCAGTACTTC
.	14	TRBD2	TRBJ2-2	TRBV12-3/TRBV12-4	CASSRGGGSGELFF	TGTGCCAGCAGCCGCGGCGGGGGGTCCGGGGAGCTGTTTTTT
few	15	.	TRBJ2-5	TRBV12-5	CASGSASGRVETQYF	TGTGCTAGTGGTTCCGCCTCCGGGAGAGTAGAGACCCAGTACTTC
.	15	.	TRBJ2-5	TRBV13	CASSAELTGSETQYF	TGTGCCAGCAGCGCCGAGCTTACAGGGTCAGAGACCCAGTACTTC
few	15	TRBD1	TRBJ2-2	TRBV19	CASSISGTGGKELFF	TGTGCCAGTAGTATCTCCGGGACAGGGGGCAAGGAGCTGTTTTTT
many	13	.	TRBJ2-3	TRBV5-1	CASSPASTDTQYF	TGCGCCAGCAGCCCGGCCAGCACAGATACGCAGTATTTT
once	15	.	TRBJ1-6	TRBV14	CASSHGVGGNSPLHF	TGTGCCAGCAGCCATGGCGTGGGAGGAAATTCACCCCTCCACTTT
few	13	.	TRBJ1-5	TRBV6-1	CASSEALNQPQHF	TGTGCCAGCAGTGAAGCGCTAAACCAGCCCCAGCATTTT
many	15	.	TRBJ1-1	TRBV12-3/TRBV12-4	CASSFGGGLNTEAFF	TGTGCCAGCAGTTTTGGCGGGGGTTTGAACACTGAAGCTTTCTTT
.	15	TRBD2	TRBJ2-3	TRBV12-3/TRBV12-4	CASSLVLAATDTQYF	TGTGCCAGCAGTTTAGTCCTAGCGGCCACAGATACGCAGTATTTT
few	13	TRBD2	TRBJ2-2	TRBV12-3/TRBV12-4	CASSTSETGELFF	TGTGCCAGCAGCACTAGCGAGACCGGGGAGCTGTTTTTT
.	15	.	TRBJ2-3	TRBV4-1	CASSPLGLPTDTQYF	TGCGCCAGCTCTCCCTTGGGTCTCCCAACAGATACGCAGTATTTT
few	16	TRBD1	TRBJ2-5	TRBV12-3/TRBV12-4	CASSFAMGQGMETQYF	TGTGCCAGCAGTTTCGCTATGGGACAGGGCATGGAGACCCAGTACTTC
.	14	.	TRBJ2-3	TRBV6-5	CASSSRDPTDTQYF	TGTGCCAGCAGTTCCAGGGACCCCACAGATACGCAGTATTTT
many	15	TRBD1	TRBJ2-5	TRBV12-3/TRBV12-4	CASSPRRTGQETQYF	TGTGCCAGCAGTCCTCGTCGGACAGGCCAAGAGACCCAGTACTTC
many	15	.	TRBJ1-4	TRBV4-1	CASSQERDLNEKLFF	TGCGCCAGCAGCCAAGAAAGGGACCTTAATGAAAAACTGTTTTTT
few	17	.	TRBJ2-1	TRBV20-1	CSPGPLEQDRAYNEQFF	TGCAGTCCAGGACCCCTAGAGCAGGACAGAGCCTACAATGAGCAGTTCTTC
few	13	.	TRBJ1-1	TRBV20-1	CSARKGVNTEAFF	TGCAGTGCTAGAAAGGGCGTGAACACTGAAGCTTTCTTT
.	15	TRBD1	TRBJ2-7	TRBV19	CASSWDRSSVYEQYF	TGTGCCAGTAGTTGGGACAGGTCGAGTGTCTACGAGCAGTACTTC
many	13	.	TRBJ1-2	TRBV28	CASRQDGPYGYTF	TGTGCCAGCAGGCAGGACGGACCTTATGGCTACACCTTC
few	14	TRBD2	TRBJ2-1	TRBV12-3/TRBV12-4	CASSSASGAHEQFF	TGTGCCAGCAGTTCGGCAAGCGGGGCCCATGAGCAGTTCTTC
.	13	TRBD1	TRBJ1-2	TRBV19	CASSTGQGHGYTF	TGTGCCAGTAGTACCGGACAGGGACATGGCTACACCTTC
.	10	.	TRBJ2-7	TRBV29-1	CSVEDLGRLF	TGCAGCGTTGAAGATCTCGGGCGACTCTTC
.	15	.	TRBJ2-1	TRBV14	CASSQGRWVYNEQFF	TGTGCCAGCAGCCAAGGTCGATGGGTATACAATGAGCAGTTCTTC
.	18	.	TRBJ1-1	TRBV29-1	CSVEVVGRGGFGNTEAFF	TGCAGCGTTGAAGTGGTAGGCAGGGGAGGGTTCGGGAACACTGAAGCTTTCTTT
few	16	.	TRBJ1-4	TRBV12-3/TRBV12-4	CASSIRSATSNEKLFF	TGTGCCAGCAGCATCCGAAGCGCCACCTCTAATGAAAAACTGTTTTTT
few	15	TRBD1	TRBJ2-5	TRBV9	CASSTDGTGGGTQYF	TGTGCCAGCAGCACTGACGGGACAGGGGGCGGAACCCAGTACTTC
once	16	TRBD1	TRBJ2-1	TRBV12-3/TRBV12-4	CASSPRQGAAYNEQFF	TGTGCCAGCAGTCCGCGACAGGGGGCTGCCTACAATGAGCAGTTCTTC
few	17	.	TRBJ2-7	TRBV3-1	CASSLKGLPRGLYEQYF	TGTGCCAGCAGCCTCAAAGGGCTTCCGCGGGGATTATACGAGCAGTACTTC
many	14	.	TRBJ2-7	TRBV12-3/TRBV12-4	CASSLTGTAYEQYF	TGTGCCAGCAGCCTAACCGGGACCGCCTACGAGCAGTACTTC
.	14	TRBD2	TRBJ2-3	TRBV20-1	CSATLAGAADTQYF	TGCAGTGCTACTCTAGCGGGAGCGGCAGATACGCAGTATTTT